This T cell receptor beta chain was recorded in a study of control samples from healthy donors and cancer patients. Trimming stripped 5 bases from V and 5 bases from J, with 15 bases between. The V gene's germline CDR1 is SGHAT and CDR2 FQNNGV. CDR3 length: 15 residues. Sequencing used immunoSEQ multiplex PCR; TCRdb keeps in-frame clones, though not all of them. The sample includes some 190,000 clones. The chain carries TRBV11-2 and TRBJ1-4; D is perhaps TRBD1 (5 bases). The source material was blood. This TCR was recovered from a woman aged 30 to 39 in good health. CDR3 region: CASSRPGQGNEKLFF. DNA of the CDR3: TGTGCCAGCAGCCGGCCGGGGCAAGGGAATGAAAAACTGTTTTTT.